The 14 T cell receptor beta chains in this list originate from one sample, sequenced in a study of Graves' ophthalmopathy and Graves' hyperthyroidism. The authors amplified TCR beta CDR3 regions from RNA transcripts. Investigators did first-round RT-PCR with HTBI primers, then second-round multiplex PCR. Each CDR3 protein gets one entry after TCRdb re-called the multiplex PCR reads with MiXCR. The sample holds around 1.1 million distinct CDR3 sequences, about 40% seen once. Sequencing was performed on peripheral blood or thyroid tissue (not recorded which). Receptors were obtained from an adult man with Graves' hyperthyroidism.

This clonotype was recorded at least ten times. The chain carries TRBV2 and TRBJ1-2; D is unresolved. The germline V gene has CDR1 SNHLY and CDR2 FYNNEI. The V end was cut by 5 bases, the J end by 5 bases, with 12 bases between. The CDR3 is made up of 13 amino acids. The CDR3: CASSQEWGYGYTF. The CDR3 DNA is TGTGCCAGCAGTCAAGAGTGGGGTTATGGCTACACCTTC.

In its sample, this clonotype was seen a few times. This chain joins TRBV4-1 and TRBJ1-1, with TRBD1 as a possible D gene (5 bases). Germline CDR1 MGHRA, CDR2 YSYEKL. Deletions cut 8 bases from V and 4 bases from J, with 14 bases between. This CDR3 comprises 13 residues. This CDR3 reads CASGSTESTEAFF. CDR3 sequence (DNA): TGCGCCAGCGGGTCGACAGAATCCACTGAAGCTTTCTTT.

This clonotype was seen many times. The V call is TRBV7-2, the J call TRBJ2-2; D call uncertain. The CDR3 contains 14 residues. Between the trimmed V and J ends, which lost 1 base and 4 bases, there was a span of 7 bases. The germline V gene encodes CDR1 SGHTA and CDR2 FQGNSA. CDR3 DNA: TGTGCCAGCAGCTTAGTGGGAAGCACCGGGGAGCTGTTTTTT. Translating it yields CASSLVGSTGELFF.

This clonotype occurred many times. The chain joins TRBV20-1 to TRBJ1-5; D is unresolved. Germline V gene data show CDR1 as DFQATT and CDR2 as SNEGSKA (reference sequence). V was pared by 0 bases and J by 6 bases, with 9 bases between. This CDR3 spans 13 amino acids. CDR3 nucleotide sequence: TGCAGTGCTAGAGATCCCGCGGTTCAGCCCCAGCATTTT. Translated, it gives CSARDPAVQPQHF.

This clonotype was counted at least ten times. CDR3 DNA sequence: TGTGCCAGCAGCGTCACCGGAGAGCAGCCCCAGCATTTT. Protein: CASSVTGEQPQHF. J is TRBJ1-5 and V is TRBV9; D not resolved. The V gene's germline CDR1 is SGDLS and CDR2 YYNGEE. The CDR3 sequence is 13 residues long. The V and J ends lost 2 bases and 7 bases respectively, with 10 bases between them.

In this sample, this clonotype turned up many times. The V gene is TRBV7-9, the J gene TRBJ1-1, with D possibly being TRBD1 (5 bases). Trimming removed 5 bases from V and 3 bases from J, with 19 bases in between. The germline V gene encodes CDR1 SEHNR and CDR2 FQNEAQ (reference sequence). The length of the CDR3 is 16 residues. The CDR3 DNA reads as TGTGCCAGCAGCCCAGTGGGACCGCCTAAGGACACTGAAGCTTTCTTT. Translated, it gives CASSPVGPPKDTEAFF.

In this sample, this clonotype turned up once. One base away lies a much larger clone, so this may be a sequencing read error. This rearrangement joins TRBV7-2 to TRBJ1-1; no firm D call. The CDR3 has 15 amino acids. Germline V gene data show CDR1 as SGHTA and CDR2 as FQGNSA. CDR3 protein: CASSLARGKDTEAFF. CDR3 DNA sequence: TGTGCCAGCAGTTTAGCGCGGGGAAAGGACACTGAAGCTTTCTTT.

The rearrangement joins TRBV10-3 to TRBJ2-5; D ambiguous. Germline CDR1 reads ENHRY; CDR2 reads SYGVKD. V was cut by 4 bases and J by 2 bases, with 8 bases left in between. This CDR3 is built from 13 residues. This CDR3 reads CAISGPGQETQYF. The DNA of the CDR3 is TGTGCCATCAGTGGCCCCGGGCAAGAGACCCAGTACTTC.

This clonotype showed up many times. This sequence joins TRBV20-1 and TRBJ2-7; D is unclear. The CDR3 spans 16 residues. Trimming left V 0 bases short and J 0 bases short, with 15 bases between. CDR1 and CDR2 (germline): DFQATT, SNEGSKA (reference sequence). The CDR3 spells CSARDERQQPSYEQYF. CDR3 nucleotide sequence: TGCAGTGCTAGAGATGAACGGCAGCAACCCTCCTACGAGCAGTACTTC.

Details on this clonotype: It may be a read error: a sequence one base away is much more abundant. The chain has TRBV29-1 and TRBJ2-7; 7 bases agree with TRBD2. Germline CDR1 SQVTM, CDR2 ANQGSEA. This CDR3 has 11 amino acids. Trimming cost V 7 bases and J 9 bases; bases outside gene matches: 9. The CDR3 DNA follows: TGCAGCGCCCGAAGCGGGGACGGGCAGTACTTC. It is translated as CSARSGDGQYF.

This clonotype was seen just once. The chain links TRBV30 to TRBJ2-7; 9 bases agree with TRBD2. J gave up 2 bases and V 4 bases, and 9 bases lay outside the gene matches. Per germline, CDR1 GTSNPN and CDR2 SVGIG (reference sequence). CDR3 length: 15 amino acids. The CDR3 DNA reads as TGTGCCTGGACTATTAGCGGGAGTGGGGCCTACGAGCAGTACTTC. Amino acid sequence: CAWTISGSGAYEQYF.

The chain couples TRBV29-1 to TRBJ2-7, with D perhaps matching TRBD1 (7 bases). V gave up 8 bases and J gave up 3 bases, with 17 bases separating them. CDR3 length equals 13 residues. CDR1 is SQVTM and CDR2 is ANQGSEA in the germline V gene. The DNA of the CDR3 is TGCAGCTTAGGAGGGGGCTTAAGCTACGAGCAGTACTTC. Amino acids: CSLGGGLSYEQYF.

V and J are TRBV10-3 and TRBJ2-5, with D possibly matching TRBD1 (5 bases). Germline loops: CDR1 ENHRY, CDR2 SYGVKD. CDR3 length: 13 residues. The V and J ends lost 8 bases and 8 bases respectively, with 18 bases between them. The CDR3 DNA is TGTGCCATCGCCTCAGGGCCGTCTGACACCCAGTACTTC. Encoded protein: CAIASGPSDTQYF.

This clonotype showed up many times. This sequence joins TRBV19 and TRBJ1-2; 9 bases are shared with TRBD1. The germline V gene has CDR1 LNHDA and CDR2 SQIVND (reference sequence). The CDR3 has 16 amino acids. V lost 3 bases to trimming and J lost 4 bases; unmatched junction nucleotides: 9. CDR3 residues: CASSITTGGGRYGYTF. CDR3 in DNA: TGTGCCAGTAGTATTACCACAGGGGGCGGTCGCTATGGCTACACCTTC.